This T cell receptor (beta chain) was found in a study of blood T cells in healthy people across ages. At the level of the study: In model experiments, template switching was able to capture about one barcoded beta molecule for every two T cells that were present.

A second PCR, run for 7 to 11 cycles, used a sample-barcoded 5' primer plus a J-beta primer mix. A single record per CDR3 protein comes from TCRdb applying MiXCR to the 5' RACE reads. The sample comprises over a million distinct CDR3 sequences, 40% to 45% of which are singletons, and around 18% rests with the top ten. V was clipped by 3 bases and J by 2 bases, with 13 bases between them. The CDR3 extends over 15 amino acids. Germline CDR1 and CDR2: LGHDT and YNNKEL (reference sequence). This clonotype has a handful of counts. The sequenced sample consisted of blood. This receptor was taken from an older woman in good health. V is TRBV3-1 and J is TRBJ2-5, with D perhaps TRBD1 (6 bases). CDR3 loop: CASSHRQDPQETQYF. The CDR3 DNA follows: TGTGCCAGCAGCCATAGACAGGATCCTCAAGAGACCCAGTACTTC.